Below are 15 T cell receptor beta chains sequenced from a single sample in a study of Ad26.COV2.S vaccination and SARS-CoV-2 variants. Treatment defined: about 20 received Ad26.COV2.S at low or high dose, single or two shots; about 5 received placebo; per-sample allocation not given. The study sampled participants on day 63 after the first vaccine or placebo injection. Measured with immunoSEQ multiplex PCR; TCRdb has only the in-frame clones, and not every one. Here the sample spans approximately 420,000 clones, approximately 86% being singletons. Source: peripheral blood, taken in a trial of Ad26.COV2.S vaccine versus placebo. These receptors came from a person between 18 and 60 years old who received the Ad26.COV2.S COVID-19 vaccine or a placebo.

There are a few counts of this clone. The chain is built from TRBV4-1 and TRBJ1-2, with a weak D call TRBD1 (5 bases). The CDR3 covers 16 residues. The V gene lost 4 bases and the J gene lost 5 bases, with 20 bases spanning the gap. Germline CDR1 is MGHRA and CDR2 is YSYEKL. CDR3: CASSPSTGVLSYGYTF. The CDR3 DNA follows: TGCGCCAGCAGCCCTTCGACGGGGGTTCTTTCTTATGGCTACACCTTC.

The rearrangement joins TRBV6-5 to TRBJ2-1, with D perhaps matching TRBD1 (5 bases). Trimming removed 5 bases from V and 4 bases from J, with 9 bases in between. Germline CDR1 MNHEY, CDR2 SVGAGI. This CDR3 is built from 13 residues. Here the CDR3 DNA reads TGTGCCAGCAGTCCCCCAGGGTACAATGAGCAGTTCTTC. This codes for CASSPPGYNEQFF.

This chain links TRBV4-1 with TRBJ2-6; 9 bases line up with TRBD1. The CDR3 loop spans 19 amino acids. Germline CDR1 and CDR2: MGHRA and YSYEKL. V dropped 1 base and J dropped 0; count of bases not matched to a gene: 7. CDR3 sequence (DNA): TGCGCCAGCAGCCAAGGGGGACAGGGAGATCCCTCTGGGGCCAACGTCCTGACTTTC. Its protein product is CASSQGGQGDPSGANVLTF.

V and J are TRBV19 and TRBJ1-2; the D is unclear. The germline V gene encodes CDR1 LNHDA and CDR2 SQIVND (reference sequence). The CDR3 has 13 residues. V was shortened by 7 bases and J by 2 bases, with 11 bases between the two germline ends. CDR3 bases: TGTGCCAGTACCCCCGGGAGAAACTATGGCTACACCTTC. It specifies CASTPGRNYGYTF.

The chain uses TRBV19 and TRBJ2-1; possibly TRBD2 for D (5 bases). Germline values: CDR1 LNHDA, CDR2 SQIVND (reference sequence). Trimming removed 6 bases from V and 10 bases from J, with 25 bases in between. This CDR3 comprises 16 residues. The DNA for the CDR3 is TGTGCCAGTAGCCCTCGTGGAACTATCTCCCCGGGAGAGCAGTTCTTC. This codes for CASSPRGTISPGEQFF. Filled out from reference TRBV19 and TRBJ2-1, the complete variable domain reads DGGITQSPKYLFRKEGQNVTLSCEQNLNHDAMYWYRQDPGQGLRLIYYSQIVNDFQKGDIAEGYSVSREKKESFPLTVTSAQKNPTAFYLCASSPRGTISPGEQFFGPGTRLTVL.

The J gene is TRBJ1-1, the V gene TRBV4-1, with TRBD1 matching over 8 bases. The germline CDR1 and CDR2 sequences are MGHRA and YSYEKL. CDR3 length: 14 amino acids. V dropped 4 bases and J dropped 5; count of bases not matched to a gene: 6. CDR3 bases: TGCGCCAGCAGCCCGGACAGGGACCGAACTGAAGCTTTCTTT. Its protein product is CASSPDRDRTEAFF.

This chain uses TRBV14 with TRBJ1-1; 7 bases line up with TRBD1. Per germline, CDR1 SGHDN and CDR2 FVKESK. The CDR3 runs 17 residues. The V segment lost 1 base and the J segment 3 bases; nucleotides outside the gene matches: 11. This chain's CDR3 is CASSQGDSLIMDTEAFF. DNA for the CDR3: TGTGCCAGCAGCCAAGGGGACAGCCTCATAATGGACACTGAAGCTTTCTTT.

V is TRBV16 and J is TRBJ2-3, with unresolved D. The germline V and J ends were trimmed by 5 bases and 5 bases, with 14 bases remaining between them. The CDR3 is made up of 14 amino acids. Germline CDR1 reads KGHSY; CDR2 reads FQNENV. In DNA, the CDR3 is TGTGCCAGCAGCGAGTGGCAAAATAGAGATACGCAGTATTTT. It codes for CASSEWQNRDTQYF.

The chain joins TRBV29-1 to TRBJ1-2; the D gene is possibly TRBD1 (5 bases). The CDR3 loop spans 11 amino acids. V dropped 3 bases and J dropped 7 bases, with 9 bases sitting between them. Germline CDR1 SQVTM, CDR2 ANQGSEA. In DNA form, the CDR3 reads TGCAGCGTTGAGTGGGGGACTGGCTACACCTTC. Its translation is CSVEWGTGYTF.

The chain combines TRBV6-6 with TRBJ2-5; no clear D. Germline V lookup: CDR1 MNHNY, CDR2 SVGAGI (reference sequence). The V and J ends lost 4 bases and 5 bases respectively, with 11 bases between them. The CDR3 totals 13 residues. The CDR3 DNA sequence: TGTGCCAGCAGTTTGACCCACGGGGAGACCCAGTACTTC. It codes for CASSLTHGETQYF.

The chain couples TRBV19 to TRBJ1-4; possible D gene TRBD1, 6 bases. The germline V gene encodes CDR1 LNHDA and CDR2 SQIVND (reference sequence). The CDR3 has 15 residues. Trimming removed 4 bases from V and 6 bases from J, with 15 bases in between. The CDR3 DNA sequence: TGTGCCAGTAGTAGGAGGGGGGAGGTTGATGAAAAACTGTTTTTT. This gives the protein CASSRRGEVDEKLFF.

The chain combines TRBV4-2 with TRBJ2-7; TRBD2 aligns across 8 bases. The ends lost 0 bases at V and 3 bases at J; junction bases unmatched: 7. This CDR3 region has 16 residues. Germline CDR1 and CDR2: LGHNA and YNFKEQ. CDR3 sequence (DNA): TGTGCCAGCAGCCAAGAGACCGGGACTAGGGACTACGAGCAGTACTTC. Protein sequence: CASSQETGTRDYEQYF.

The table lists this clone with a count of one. CDR3 nucleotides: TGTGCCAGCAACAGCCAGAAGAGAACCATTAACTATGGCTACACCTTC. Its translation: CASNSQKRTINYGYTF. The chain employs TRBV7-9 and TRBJ1-2, with D hard to call. In germline, CDR1 is SEHNR, CDR2 FQNEAQ (reference sequence). The V end lost 7 bases, the J end lost 1 base, and 19 bases lay between the germline ends. This CDR3 is 16 amino acids long.

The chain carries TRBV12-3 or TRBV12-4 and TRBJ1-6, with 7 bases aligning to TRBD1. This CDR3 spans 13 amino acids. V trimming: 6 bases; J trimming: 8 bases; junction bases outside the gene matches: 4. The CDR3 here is CASRLDRDSPLHF. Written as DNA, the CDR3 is TGTGCCAGCAGGCTAGACAGGGATTCACCCCTCCACTTT.

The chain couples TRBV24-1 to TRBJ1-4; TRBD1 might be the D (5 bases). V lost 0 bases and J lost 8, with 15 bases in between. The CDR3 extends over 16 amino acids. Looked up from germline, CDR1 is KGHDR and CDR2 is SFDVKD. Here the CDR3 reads CATSDLLQGRVEKLFF. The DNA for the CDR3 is TGTGCCACCAGTGATTTGTTGCAGGGTAGGGTAGAAAAACTGTTTTTT.